The source of this T cell receptor (beta chain) is a study of T cell changes during pregnancy in multiple sclerosis. Sequenced by immunoSEQ multiplex PCR; TCRdb stores in-frame clones only, minus some. The repertoire holds about 53,000 clones, with nearly 90% as singletons. CDR3 length: 14 amino acids. V was cut by 0 bases and J by 4 bases, with 9 bases left in between. CDR1 is LGHNA, CDR2 YNFKEQ, per germline. This sequence was found in a female donor in good health, enrolled as a control in a pregnancy study. This specimen was peripheral blood, taken after pregnancy. The rearrangement uses TRBV4-2 and TRBJ2-5; D possibly corresponds to TRBD1 (5 bases). The chain's CDR3 is CASSQDAGRETQYF. The DNA for the CDR3 is TGTGCCAGCAGCCAAGATGCAGGGCGAGAGACCCAGTACTTC.